This T cell receptor (beta chain) derives from a study of cytomegalovirus exposure and HLA in healthy donors. Across the study: Around 81% of several hundred genotyped donors fell in the Caucasian-associated ancestry cluster. Study results and limitations: With high specificity and sensitivity, the classifier reportedly diagnosed cytomegalovirus status.

A multiplex PCR was run with 60 Vbeta primers and 13 Jbeta primers. Generated by immunoSEQ multiplex PCR, the TCRdb table keeps only in-frame clones and is missing some. Seen in this sample are about 77,000 clones; the ten most common clones hold about 13%. The CDR3 sequence is 14 residues long. CDR1 is LNHDA and CDR2 is SQIVND in the germline V gene (reference sequence). The V gene lost 4 bases and the J gene lost 7 bases, with 14 bases spanning the gap. About this clone itself: The antigen is unknown.

The TCR originated in a man aged 45-65 years in good health and CMV-seropositive. Sequencing was performed on PBMCs. V is TRBV19 and J is TRBJ1-5, with D hard to call. CDR3 loop: CASSSAGTRQPQHF. CDR3 coding DNA: TGTGCCAGTAGTAGCGCAGGTACTAGGCAGCCCCAGCATTTT.